This T cell receptor (beta chain) emerged from a study of cytomegalovirus exposure and HLA in healthy donors. This clone has more than one count but fewer than ten. This CDR3 comprises 15 residues. The ends lost 6 bases at V and 11 bases at J; junction bases unmatched: 16. Germline V gene data show CDR1 as MNHEY and CDR2 as SMNVEV (reference sequence). PCR was performed using 60 Vbeta and 13 Jbeta primers. TCRdb keeps only in-frame clones here, not all; method: immunoSEQ multiplex PCR. Here the sample spans roughly 110,000 clones, 67% being singletons. The V gene is TRBV27, the J gene TRBJ2-4; 7 positions agree with TRBD2. The clonotype comes from a young man in good health and CMV-seropositive. Sequenced sample: PBMCs. CDR3 region: CASRYRGVFYRLQYF. The CDR3 DNA sequence: TGTGCCAGCAGGTATCGGGGGGTCTTTTACCGCCTTCAGTACTTC.